This TCR beta chain was captured in a study of blood T cells in healthy people across ages. Study-wide results and caveats: Age showed a roughly linear inverse relationship with TCR beta diversity per million T cells. CMV status of donors was not determined, possibly confounding expanded clonotype changes. Greater diversity and more naive CD4+ cells were seen in long-lived donors than in aged donors.

Remarks on this clonotype: Its antigen is as yet unknown.

This CDR3 is built from 16 residues. Trimming shortened V by 2 bases and J by 0 bases, and 11 bases separated the two germline ends. Germline V lookup: CDR1 LGHNA, CDR2 YSLEER. PCR was performed a second time for about 7 to 11 cycles using a sample-barcoded 5' primer and a J-beta primer mix. Each cDNA molecule received a tag from a template-switch adaptor that had 12 random nucleotides. TCRdb re-called the 5' RACE reads through MiXCR, storing one row per CDR3 protein. The sample yields hundreds of thousands of distinct CDR3 sequences, 45% to 65% seen once. The TCR sequence derives from a man aged 60 to 75 in good health. Sequences were obtained from blood. The V and J genes are TRBV4-3 and TRBJ2-1, with TRBD2 as a possible D gene (5 bases). Here the CDR3 reads CASSQHLARSYNEQFF. In nucleotides, the CDR3 is TGCGCCAGCAGCCAACACCTAGCTCGCTCCTACAATGAGCAGTTCTTC.